These 3 T cell receptor beta chains were sequenced from one sample in a study of shared clonotypes between healthy human individuals. This table comes from immunoSEQ multiplex PCR, and its TCRdb copy is limited to in-frame clones, with some not included. The sample lists roughly 1,100,000 clones, around four fifths occurring once. Material: memory CD4+ T cells sorted from blood. This sample's subset: CD45RA-negative fraction. These receptors were collected from a man between 18 and 29 years old in good health.

This clone was observed a handful of times. The rearrangement links TRBV7-2 to TRBJ2-7; TRBD2 matches at 11 bases. The germline V gene encodes CDR1 SGHTA and CDR2 FQGNSA. V lost 5 bases to trimming and J lost 0 bases; unmatched junction nucleotides: 3. This CDR3 is built from 15 residues. Written as DNA, the CDR3 is TGTGCCAGCAGCAAGACTAGCGGGATCTCCTACGAGCAGTACTTC. Residues: CASSKTSGISYEQYF.

This clone came up once. The chain has TRBV4-3 and TRBJ2-1; D gene unclear. Trimming took off 1 base at V and 4 bases at J, with 11 bases between the two ends. There are 15 residues in the CDR3. The V gene's germline CDR1 is LGHNA and CDR2 YSLEER. The CDR3 DNA reads TGCGCCAGCAGCCAAGGTAGCAACTCGTACAATGAGCAGTTCTTC. It yields the protein CASSQGSNSYNEQFF.

This clone was seen only a few times. This sequence joins TRBV30 and TRBJ2-3, with 8 bases identical to TRBD2. V shed 4 bases, J shed 6 bases, and the junction held 12 bases outside the gene matches. CDR1 and CDR2 (germline): GTSNPN, SVGIG (reference sequence). The CDR3 spans 15 residues. This CDR3 reads CAWKPGTSELDTQYF. The CDR3 DNA reads as TGTGCCTGGAAACCCGGGACTAGTGAGCTGGATACGCAGTATTTT.